The clone carrying this T cell receptor beta chain has a count of ten or more. No antigen is known for it. The data belong to a study of metastatic and nonmetastatic thyroid tumors. Notes on the study in general: Within blood and tumor, benign nodules reportedly had significantly lower TCR beta diversity than malignant thyroid tumors did.

TCRdb reanalyzed the PCR reads with MiXCR. This table has roughly 13,000 clones, 20% to 30% appearing once. No patient had received any treatment before thyroid surgery. Sequencing was performed on tumor tissue. The TCR originated in a female donor with papillary thyroid cancer or a benign thyroid nodule (not recorded which). Some clones in this sample may be carry-over from other donors' samples.

CDR3 DNA: TGTGCCAGCAGCTTAGCCCCAGGGGGCAACACAGATACGCAGTATTTT. Protein product: CASSLAPGGNTDTQYF. The chain carries TRBV7-3 and TRBJ2-3; TRBD1 matches 8 bases. Germline CDR1 and CDR2: SGHTA and FQGTGA. With V trimmed by 2 bases and J by 2 bases, 6 bases remained unmatched. The length of the CDR3 is 16 residues.